The 10 T cell receptor beta chains below come from one sample, sequenced in a study of shared clonotypes between healthy human individuals. TCRdb keeps only in-frame clones here, not all; method: immunoSEQ multiplex PCR. Among 2,500,000 or so clones listed, approximately 94% were seen once. Material for sequencing was naive CD4+ T cells sorted from blood. Subset in this sample: CD45RA+ positively selected. These receptors all stem from a man younger than 35 in good health.

This clone was counted once. The chain couples TRBV7-6 to TRBJ2-7; D is possibly TRBD2 (5 bases). Trimming took 2 bases from V and 3 from J, leaving 11 bases between them. This CDR3 is 14 amino acids long. The V gene's germline CDR1 is SGHVS and CDR2 FNYEAQ. In DNA form, the CDR3 reads TGTGCCAGCAGCTTAACCGACGGACTCTACGAGCAGTACTTC. It codes for CASSLTDGLYEQYF. Based on the CDR3 plus reference TRBV7-6 and TRBJ2-7, the full variable domain is GAGVSQSPRYKVTKRGQDVALRCDPISGHVSLYWYRQALGQGPEFLTYFNYEAQQDKSGLPNDRFSAERPEGSISTLTIQRTEQRDSAMYRCASSLTDGLYEQYFGPGTRLTVT.

The rearrangement joins TRBV11-2 to TRBJ1-1, with 7 bases aligning to TRBD1. The CDR3 consists of 13 residues. Losses at the gene ends were 1 base for V and 11 bases for J; bases not matched to a gene: 7. Germline assignment: CDR1 SGHAT and CDR2 FQNNGV. The CDR3 loop is CASSLADRFGAFF. CDR3 sequence (DNA): TGTGCCAGCAGCTTAGCGGACAGGTTTGGGGCTTTCTTT.

V usage is TRBV18 and J usage is TRBJ1-3, with D possibly matching TRBD1 (5 bases). The CDR3 length is 16 residues. CDR1 and CDR2 (germline): KGHSH, LQKENI. With 2 bases removed from V and 0 bases from J, the gap between germline ends came to 11 bases. CDR3 nucleotides: TGTGCCAGCTCACCAAGCGACAGTCTCTCTGGAAACACCATATATTTT. Protein product: CASSPSDSLSGNTIYF.

The chain recombines TRBV6-5 with TRBJ1-3; D is unclear. CDR3 size: 13 residues. Per the germline V gene, CDR1 is MNHEY and CDR2 is SVGAGI. Trimming cost V 7 bases and J 4 bases, with 11 bases left between them. The CDR3 region is CASISAAGNTIYF. CDR3 DNA: TGTGCCAGCATTTCAGCAGCAGGAAACACCATATATTTT.

The rearrangement links TRBV7-2 to TRBJ1-2; D unclear. The CDR3 sequence is 16 residues long. Trimming shortened V by 2 bases and J by 0 bases, and 13 bases separated the two germline ends. Germline values: CDR1 SGHTA, CDR2 FQGNSA. The CDR3 loop is CASSLNSLEANYGYTF. Here the CDR3 DNA reads TGTGCCAGCAGCTTAAATTCTCTCGAAGCTAACTATGGCTACACCTTC.

The chain joins TRBV7-8 to TRBJ1-1; TRBD1 might be the D (6 bases). Per the germline V gene, CDR1 is SGHVS and CDR2 is FQNEAQ. Between the trimmed V and J ends, which lost 2 bases and 1 base, there was a span of 8 bases. The CDR3 sequence is 14 residues long. The CDR3 is CASSLTGPNTEAFF. The CDR3 region has the DNA TGTGCCAGCAGCTTAACAGGGCCGAACACTGAAGCTTTCTTT.

J is TRBJ2-4 and V is TRBV19, with D uncertain. The V gene lost 6 bases and the J gene lost 3 bases, with 12 bases spanning the gap. The CDR3 is 14 amino acids. Looked up from germline, CDR1 is LNHDA and CDR2 is SQIVND (reference sequence). CDR3 residues: CASSRSEHKNIQYF. CDR3 DNA sequence: TGTGCCAGTAGCCGAAGTGAGCACAAAAACATTCAGTACTTC.

The chain has TRBV25-1 and TRBJ2-7, with TRBD1 matching over 9 bases. Per the germline V gene, CDR1 is MGHDK and CDR2 is SYGVNS. The CDR3 spans 15 residues. Trimming cost V 3 bases and J 2 bases; bases outside gene matches: 5. The CDR3 loop reads CASSDPGTGTYEQYF. The CDR3 DNA reads as TGTGCCAGCAGTGATCCCGGGACAGGGACCTACGAGCAGTACTTC.

The chain combines TRBV7-2 with TRBJ2-6; no reliable D call. V was cut by 2 bases and J by 2 bases, with 10 bases left in between. The CDR3 covers 16 residues. Germline assignment: CDR1 SGHTA and CDR2 FQGNSA. The CDR3 nucleotides read TGTGCCAGCAGCTTATTGTGGGTAGCTGGGGCCAACGTCCTGACTTTC. Its translation is CASSLLWVAGANVLTF.

The V and J genes are TRBV5-4 and TRBJ2-1; 7 bases align to TRBD2. The germline V gene has CDR1 SGHNT and CDR2 YYREEE (reference sequence). The ends lost 0 bases at V and 9 bases at J; junction bases unmatched: 9. This CDR3 region has 15 residues. The CDR3 spells CASSLAGREQGEQFF. Written as DNA, the CDR3 is TGTGCCAGCAGCTTGGCGGGGCGGGAGCAGGGTGAGCAGTTCTTC.